This T cell receptor (beta chain) was captured in a study of cytomegalovirus exposure and HLA in healthy donors. Study conclusions and caveats: Several of the most significant clusters were apparently associated with common viral pathogens in a later analysis.

The CDR3 contains 16 residues. Looked up from germline, CDR1 is MNHEY and CDR2 is SMNVEV (reference sequence). After removal of 8 bases from V and 4 bases from J, the junction contained 16 bases not matched to a gene. Amplification used 60 Vbeta primers and 13 Jbeta primers. Clones were sequenced by immunoSEQ multiplex PCR, and TCRdb holds only the in-frame ones, with some missing. The sample includes 100,000 to 150,000 clones, around 74% of them seen just once. Notes on this clone: Its antigen is unknown.

The chain recombines TRBV27 with TRBJ1-2, with 7 bases lining up with TRBD1. The receptor was isolated from a man between 60 and 70 years old in good health and CMV-seropositive. The sequenced sample consisted of PBMCs. The CDR3 loop reads CASHTTRQGNSYGYTF. The CDR3, as DNA: TGTGCCAGCCATACGACCCGACAGGGTAACAGCTATGGCTACACCTTC.